The rows below give T cell receptor beta chains drawn from one sample of a study of cytomegalovirus exposure and HLA in healthy donors. Only in-frame clones appear in the TCRdb table, and some are missing; sequencing was by immunoSEQ multiplex PCR. The table lists roughly 35,000 clones. The specimen sequenced was PBMCs. These receptors were obtained from a woman aged 40-49 years in good health and CMV-seropositive. Both conserved end residues are part of each CDR3. D genes are given only for firm matches.

d_call j_call v_call cdr3_nt cdr3_aa
TRBD1 TRBJ2-2 TRBV25-1 TGTGCCAGCAGTCCACATCCCGGGACAGGGTACACCGGGGAGCTGTTTTTT CASSPHPGTGYTGELFF
TRBD2 TRBJ2-3 TRBV5-5 TGTGCCAGCAGCGTCGTGGGCGGGAGAGTAGATACGCAGTATTTT CASSVVGGRVDTQYF
TRBD1 TRBJ1-1 TRBV19 TGTGCCAGTAGTATACGAGGGGGCGACCAGAGGAACACTGAAGCTTTCTTT CASSIRGGDQRNTEAFF
- TRBJ2-5 TRBV27 TGTGCCAGCAGCGCAACTTCACCCCAAGAGACCCAGTACTTC CASSATSPQETQYF
- TRBJ1-1 TRBV27 TGTGCCAGCTCCCGGTGGGGGCAGAGGGCTTTCTTT CASSRWGQRAFF
TRBD1 TRBJ1-2 TRBV28 TGTGCCAGCAGCCGAGGACAGGGGGCGCCCGAATATGGCTACACCTTC CASSRGQGAPEYGYTF
- TRBJ1-3 TRBV5-6 TGTGCCAGCAGCTTCAGTGGAAACACCATATATTTT CASSFSGNTIYF
TRBD1 TRBJ2-5 TRBV7-6 TGTGCCAGCAGCTCTCGCCTGCCTCGGACAGGCGATGACCAAGAGACCCAGTACTTC CASSSRLPRTGDDQETQYF
- TRBJ1-1 TRBV5-1 TGCGCCAGCAGCTCGGGCCCAAAACAGGGATTAAACACTGAAGATTTCTTT CASSSGPKQGLNTEDFF
- TRBJ2-5 TRBV6-5 TGTGCCAGCAGTTACAATCTGAGAGAGACCCAGTACTTC CASSYNLRETQYF
TRBD1 TRBJ1-4 TRBV30 TGTGCCTGGAGTGTTGGGACAGGTCAGGAGGAAAAACTGTTTTTT CAWSVGTGQEEKLFF
TRBD1 TRBJ2-1 TRBV5-1 TGCGCCAGCAGCTTGAGCTCAGGGGGCCAATACAATGAGCAGTTCTTC CASSLSSGGQYNEQFF
- TRBJ1-2 TRBV19 TGTGCCAGTAGTATAAGGGGGATCCCTAACTATGGCTACACCTTC CASSIRGIPNYGYTF
- TRBJ2-7 TRBV5-6 TGTGCCAGCAGGATGCTATACAGTTCCTACGAGCAGTACTTC CASRMLYSSYEQYF
TRBD2 TRBJ2-7 TRBV6-5 TGTGCCAGCAGTCTACTAGCGGGGGCATCCTACGAGCAGTACTTC CASSLLAGASYEQYF
TRBD1 TRBJ1-6 TRBV30 TGTGCCTGGAGGTCCGGGACAGGGCGCCCCCTCCACTTT CAWRSGTGRPLHF
- TRBJ1-1 TRBV7-2 TGTGCCAGCAGCCTCCGGGGGAACACTGAAGCTTTCTTT CASSLRGNTEAFF
TRBD2 TRBJ2-1 TRBV19 TGTGCCAGTAGTATAGTAGGGACTAGCGGCCATGCTGAGCAGTTCTTC CASSIVGTSGHAEQFF
TRBD1 TRBJ1-5 TRBV28 TGTGCCAGCAGTTCCCCGCGGGACAGAACTCATCAGCCCCAGCATTTT CASSSPRDRTHQPQHF
TRBD1 TRBJ1-2 TRBV28 TGTGCCAGCAACAAGGCGGACAGGTTGTCCTATGGCTACACCTTC CASNKADRLSYGYTF
TRBD1 TRBJ2-7 TRBV14 TGTGCCAGCAGCCAAGAGTCGAGGACAGGGAGATACGAGCAGTACTTC CASSQESRTGRYEQYF
TRBD2 TRBJ2-3 TRBV30 TGTGCCTGGAGTTCCGTGGCAGCGGGAGGGCGTACAGATACGCAGTATTTT CAWSSVAAGGRTDTQYF
- TRBJ1-5 TRBV6-1 TGTGCCAGCCTACAGGGCCGGGGCCTCCTTCAGCCCCAGCATTTT CASLQGRGLLQPQHF
- TRBJ1-1 TRBV6-5 TGTGCCAGCAGTTACATTGTGGGTGGAGGGGCTTTCTTT CASSYIVGGGAFF
TRBD1 TRBJ2-6 TRBV19 TGTGCCAGTAGTAGAATGGACAGGGGGCAACTTGGGGCCAACGTCCTGACTTTC CASSRMDRGQLGANVLTF
- TRBJ2-3 TRBV28 TGTGCCAGCAGTTCAGGGTACACGCAGTATTTT CASSSGYTQYF
TRBD1 TRBJ2-5 TRBV4-3 TGCGCCAGCAGCCAGAGGGCCGGGACAGGATTCCAAGAGACCCAGTACTTC CASSQRAGTGFQETQYF
- TRBJ1-5 TRBV7-9 TGTGCCAGCAGCTCCGGGGATAGCAATCAGCCCCAGCATTTT CASSSGDSNQPQHF
- TRBJ1-1 TRBV18 TGTGCCAGCTCACCACAATCGGGGGGAACTGAAGCTTTCTTT CASSPQSGGTEAFF
TRBD1 TRBJ1-5 TRBV6-6 TGTGCCAGCAGTTACCAGGGGGGCAGCAATCAGCCCCAGCATTTT CASSYQGGSNQPQHF
- TRBJ2-3 TRBV27 TGTGCCACATCCGGGACTCTTCTAAGGGATACGCAGTATTTT CATSGTLLRDTQYF
- TRBJ2-7 TRBV7-3 TGTGCCAGCAGCTTTGAGCAGGTTTTGGCCTACGAGCAGTACTTC CASSFEQVLAYEQYF
- TRBJ2-6 TRBV10-3 TGTGCCATCAGTGAAGGGGCAGGGTTTGCTGGGGCCAACGTCCTGACTTTC CAISEGAGFAGANVLTF
TRBD1 TRBJ1-6 TRBV13 TGTGCCAGCAGCTTATCGGGACAGCCAATTTCACCCCTCCACTTT CASSLSGQPISPLHF
- TRBJ1-2 TRBV21-1 TGTGCCAGCAGCTCTACTACAGGGATCTATGGCTACACCTTC CASSSTTGIYGYTF
TRBD2 TRBJ2-1 TRBV14 TGTGCCAGCAGCCAAGGCGTAGCGGGGCCTTACAATGAGCAGTTCTTC CASSQGVAGPYNEQFF
TRBD1 TRBJ2-5 TRBV5-1 TGCGCCAGCAGCATAGGACCCGGGACAGGGGTATCGGGAGAGACCCAGTACTTC CASSIGPGTGVSGETQYF